This T cell receptor (beta chain) is drawn from a study of blood T cell repertoires in COVID-19. J lost 8 bases, V lost 0 bases, and 9 bases had no gene match. Germline CDR1 is SGHRS and CDR2 is YFSETQ. The CDR3 is 17 residues long. This table comes from immunoSEQ multiplex PCR, and its TCRdb copy is limited to in-frame clones, with some not included. Of tens of thousands of clones listed, about 90% are singletons. The sequence was obtained from a man at least 80 years old with acute or convalescent COVID-19. The specimen sequenced was peripheral blood. The chain combines TRBV5-1 with TRBJ2-1; 12 nucleotides match TRBD2. The CDR3 sequence is CASSLAVLAGGRDEQFF. CDR3 DNA: TGCGCCAGCAGCTTGGCGGTACTAGCGGGGGGAAGGGATGAGCAGTTCTTC.